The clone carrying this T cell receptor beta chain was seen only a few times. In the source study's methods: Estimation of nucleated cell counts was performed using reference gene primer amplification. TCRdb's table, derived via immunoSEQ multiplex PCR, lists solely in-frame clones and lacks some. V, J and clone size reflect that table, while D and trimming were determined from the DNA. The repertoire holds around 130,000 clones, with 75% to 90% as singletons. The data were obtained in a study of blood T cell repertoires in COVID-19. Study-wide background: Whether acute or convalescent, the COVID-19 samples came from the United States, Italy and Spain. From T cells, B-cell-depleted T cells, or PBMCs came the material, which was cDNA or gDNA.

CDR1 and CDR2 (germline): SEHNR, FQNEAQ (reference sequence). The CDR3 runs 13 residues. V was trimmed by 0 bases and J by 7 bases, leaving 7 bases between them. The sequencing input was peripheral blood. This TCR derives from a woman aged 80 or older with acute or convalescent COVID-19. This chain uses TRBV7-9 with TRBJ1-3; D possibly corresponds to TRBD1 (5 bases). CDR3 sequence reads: CASSLARGNTIYF. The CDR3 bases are TGTGCCAGCAGCTTAGCGCGGGGGAACACCATATATTTT.